This TCR beta chain appears in the sequencing data of a study of blood T cells in healthy people across ages. Per individual sample, total RNA of at least 6 micrograms was extracted. A second PCR, run for about 6 to 11 cycles, used a sample-barcoded 5' primer plus a J-beta primer mix. One entry per CDR3 protein results from TCRdb running MiXCR on the 5' RACE reads. The sample consists of over a million distinct CDR3 sequences, around 39% of them appearing once. This clonotype was detected only a few times. V gave up 4 bases and J gave up 6 bases, with 4 bases separating them. The CDR3 is 12 residues long. Germline-derived CDR1 and CDR2 are MDHEN and SYDVKM.

Sequencing used blood. The chain links TRBV28 to TRBJ1-6; D not certain. The source is a woman younger than 30 in good health. CDR3 sequence: CASSWTNSPLHF. The DNA for the CDR3 is TGTGCCAGCAGTTGGACTAATTCACCCCTCCACTTT. The whole variable domain, remainder taken from reference TRBV28 and TRBJ1-6, is DVKVTQSSRYLVKRTGEKVFLECVQDMDHENMFWYRQDPGLGLRLIYFSYDVKMKEKGDIPEGYSVSREKKERFSLILESASTNQTSMYLCASSWTNSPLHFGNGTRLTVT.